This T cell receptor beta chain appears in the sequencing data of a study of cytomegalovirus exposure and HLA in healthy donors. Vbeta (60) and Jbeta (13) primers were used in the PCR. Profiling relied on immunoSEQ multiplex PCR, and the TCRdb table lists in-frame clones only, not all of them. In all, the sample yields about 200,000 clones. The junction had 7 bases not matched to a gene; V was cut back by 4 bases and J by 2 bases. The CDR3 length is 16 residues. Germline CDR1 ENHRY, CDR2 SYGVKD. Source material: PBMCs. This sequence originates from a man younger than 45 in good health and CMV-seronegative. V usage is TRBV10-3 and J usage is TRBJ2-3; 9 nucleotides align to TRBD2. CDR3 nucleotide sequence: TGTGCCATCAGTGTTGGGCTAGCGGGGACCACAGATACGCAGTATTTT. As protein: CAISVGLAGTTDTQYF.